This T cell receptor beta chain appears in the sequencing data of a study of cytomegalovirus exposure and HLA in healthy donors. Study background: An earlier analysis identified approximately 110 million unique TCR beta sequences in some 170 million T cells. Findings and limits, study-wide: In a later analysis, compared with equally common non-associated chains, HLA-associated beta chains were more expanded.

V lost 0 bases, J lost 7 bases, and 10 bases lay in between. Germline V gives CDR1 SGDLS, CDR2 YYNGEE. The CDR3 extends over 13 amino acids. About this clone itself: Its antigen is undetermined.

The PCR ran on 60 Vbeta and 13 Jbeta primers. Produced via immunoSEQ multiplex PCR; TCRdb's table is partial and in-frame only. The sample consists of around 140,000 clones, approximately 80% of them appearing once. The specimen sequenced was PBMCs. V gene TRBV9 combines with J gene TRBJ1-2; D is possibly TRBD1 (6 bases). The TCR comes from a male donor in good health and CMV-seronegative. CDR3: CASSVDRVSGYTF. CDR3 nucleotide sequence: TGTGCCAGCAGCGTAGACAGGGTTAGTGGCTACACCTTC.